This T cell receptor beta chain was captured in a study of cytomegalovirus exposure and HLA in healthy donors. For the study at large: The roughly 120 validation repertoires, a later analysis reported, used the same platform as the 600 to 700 first-cohort repertoires.

Study findings and constraints: Most TCRs appeared rarely, but some public TCRs recurred in many donors.

Repertoires were generated with immunoSEQ multiplex PCR, while TCRdb's copy carries only in-frame clones and drops some. The table shows approximately 57,000 clones, with just over 90% occurring only once. V dropped 0 bases and J dropped 2; count of bases not matched to a gene: 4. The CDR3 is made up of 16 amino acids. CDR1 and CDR2 (germline): MGHRA, YSYEKL. Notes on this clone: What it binds is not known.

The chain carries TRBV4-1 and TRBJ2-3; 8 bases align to TRBD1. The sample consisted of PBMCs. The receptor's source is a young woman in good health and CMV-seronegative. The CDR3 loop reads CASSQDRGQATDTQYF. CDR3 sequence (DNA): TGCGCCAGCAGCCAAGATCGGGGACAGGCCACAGATACGCAGTATTTT.